This T cell receptor beta chain derives from a study of early T cells in non-severe SARS-CoV-2 infection. The V end was cut by 2 bases, the J end by 1 base, with 9 bases between. This CDR3 region has 14 residues. In germline, CDR1 is SNHLY, CDR2 FYNNEI. TCRdb independently ran MiXCR on the 5' RACE reads; one entry per CDR3 protein. The table records approximately 35,000 distinct CDR3 sequences, under 6.5% of them present only once. This clonotype was seen many times. This receptor was taken from an adult who was a healthcare worker with PCR-confirmed SARS-CoV-2 infection or an uninfected control (not recorded which). This chain joins TRBV2 and TRBJ2-7, with D tentatively TRBD1 (5 bases). What was sequenced was whole blood. The CDR3 DNA reads as TGTGCCAGCAGTGAACAGGGTTTGTCCTACGAGCAGTACTTC. Its protein product is CASSEQGLSYEQYF.